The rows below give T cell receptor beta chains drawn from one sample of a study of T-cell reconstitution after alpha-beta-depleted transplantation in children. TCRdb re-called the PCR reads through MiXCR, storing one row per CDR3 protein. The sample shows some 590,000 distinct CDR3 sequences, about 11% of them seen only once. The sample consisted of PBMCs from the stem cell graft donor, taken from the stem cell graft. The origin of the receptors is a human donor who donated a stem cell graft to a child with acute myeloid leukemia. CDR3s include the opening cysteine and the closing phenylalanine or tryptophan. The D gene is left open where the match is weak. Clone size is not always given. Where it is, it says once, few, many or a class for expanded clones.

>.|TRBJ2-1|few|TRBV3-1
CASSLKGGFTYNEQFF
TGTGCCAGCAGCCTGAAGGGGGGGTTCACCTACAATGAGCAGTTCTTC
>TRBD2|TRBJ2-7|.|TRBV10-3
CAAAKGGGLWTPSYEQYF
TGTGCCGCCGCCAAGGGCGGGGGGTTATGGACTCCCTCCTACGAGCAGTACTTC
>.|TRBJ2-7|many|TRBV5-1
CASSLGTASSYEQYF
TGCGCCAGCAGCTTGGGTACAGCAAGCTCCTACGAGCAGTACTTC
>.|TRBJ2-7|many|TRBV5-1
CASSLSLPWEQYF
TGCGCCAGCAGTTTGTCCCTCCCTTGGGAGCAGTACTTC
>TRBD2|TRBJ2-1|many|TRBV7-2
CASSLASGITDNEQFF
TGTGCCAGCAGCTTAGCAAGCGGGATTACAGACAATGAGCAGTTCTTC
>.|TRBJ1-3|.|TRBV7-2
CASRRGAEGDTIYF
TGTGCCAGCCGCAGAGGGGCGGAGGGGGACACCATATATTTT
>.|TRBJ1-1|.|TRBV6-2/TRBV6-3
CASSSRSAGNTEAFF
TGTGCCAGCAGTTCCCGGTCTGCAGGGAACACTGAAGCTTTCTTT
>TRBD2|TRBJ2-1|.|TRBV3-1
CASSQWGLADYNEQFF
TGTGCCAGCAGCCAATGGGGACTAGCGGACTACAATGAGCAGTTCTTC
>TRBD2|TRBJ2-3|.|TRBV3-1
CASSQLAGGGDTQYF
TGTGCCAGCAGCCAACTAGCGGGAGGTGGAGATACGCAGTATTTT
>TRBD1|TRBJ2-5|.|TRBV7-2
CASSLGGTGVETQYF
TGTGCCAGCAGCTTAGGAGGGACAGGGGTCGAGACCCAGTACTTC
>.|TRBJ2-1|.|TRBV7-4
CACCFQNSGNEQFF
TGTGCCTGCTGCTTCCAGAATAGCGGCAATGAGCAGTTCTTC
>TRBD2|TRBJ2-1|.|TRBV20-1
CSAPSGDAYNEQFF
TGCAGTGCTCCTAGCGGGGACGCCTACAATGAGCAGTTCTTC
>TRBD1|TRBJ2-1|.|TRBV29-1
CSTGQPHEQFF
TGCAGCACGGGACAGCCTCATGAGCAGTTCTTC
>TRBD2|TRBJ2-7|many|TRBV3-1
CASSQTPTSGAEQYF
TGTGCCAGCAGCCAAACCCCGACTAGCGGGGCCGAGCAGTACTTC
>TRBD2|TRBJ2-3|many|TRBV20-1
CSASLAGNTDTQYF
TGCAGTGCTAGTCTAGCGGGAAACACAGATACGCAGTATTTT
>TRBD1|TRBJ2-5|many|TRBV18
CASSPTGAQETQYF
TGTGCCAGCTCACCAACAGGGGCACAAGAGACCCAGTACTTC
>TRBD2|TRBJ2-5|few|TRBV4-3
CASSQGLAGAETQYF
TGCGCCAGCAGCCAAGGGTTAGCGGGAGCTGAGACCCAGTACTTC
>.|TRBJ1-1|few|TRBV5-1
CASSLAGNSEAFF
TGCGCCAGCAGCTTGGCGGGTAACTCTGAAGCTTTCTTT
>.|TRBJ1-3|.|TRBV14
CASSQDLRQLREDTIYF
TGTGCCAGCAGCCAAGATCTACGACAGCTTCGTGAGGACACCATATATTTT
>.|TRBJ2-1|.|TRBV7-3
CASGLKGGNEQFF
TGTGCCAGCGGCCTGAAGGGGGGGAATGAGCAGTTCTTC
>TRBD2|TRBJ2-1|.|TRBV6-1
CASGPTSGRAGEQFF
TGTGCCAGCGGCCCGACTAGCGGGAGGGCGGGTGAGCAGTTCTTC
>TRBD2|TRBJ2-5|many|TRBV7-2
CASSLAVVAGQETQYF
TGTGCCAGCAGCTTAGCGGTAGTAGCGGGACAAGAGACCCAGTACTTC
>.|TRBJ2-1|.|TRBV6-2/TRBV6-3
CASSDGRASYNEQFF
TGTGCCAGCAGTGACGGACGGGCCTCCTACAATGAGCAGTTCTTC
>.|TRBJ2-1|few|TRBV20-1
CSARDLGWPKEQFF
TGCAGTGCTAGAGATCTAGGTTGGCCCAAGGAGCAGTTCTTC
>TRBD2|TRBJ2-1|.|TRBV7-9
CASDGSGRVVEQFF
TGTGCCAGCGACGGTAGCGGGAGGGTTGTTGAGCAGTTCTTC
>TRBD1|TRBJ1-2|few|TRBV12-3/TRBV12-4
CASSSGQGSYGYTF
TGTGCCAGCAGTTCGGGACAGGGTAGCTATGGCTACACCTTC
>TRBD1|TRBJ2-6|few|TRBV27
CASSPRQGARAGANVLTF
TGTGCCAGCAGTCCGAGACAGGGGGCCCGAGCTGGGGCCAACGTCCTGACTTTC
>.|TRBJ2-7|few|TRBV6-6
CASSSIDEQYF
TGTGCCAGCAGTTCAATCGACGAGCAGTACTTC
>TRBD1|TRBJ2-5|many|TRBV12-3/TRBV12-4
CASSLGQVVSTQYF
TGTGCCAGCAGCCTGGGACAGGTAGTTTCGACCCAGTACTTC
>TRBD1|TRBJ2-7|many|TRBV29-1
CSARTGWEQYF
TGCAGCGCCCGGACAGGCTGGGAGCAGTACTTC
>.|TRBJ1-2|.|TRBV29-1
CSDSDRYYGYTF
TGCAGCGATTCCGACAGATACTATGGCTACACCTTC
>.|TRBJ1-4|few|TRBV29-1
CSVRRATNEKLFF
TGCAGCGTCCGACGCGCAACTAATGAAAAACTGTTTTTT
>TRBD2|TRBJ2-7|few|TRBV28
CASIPGTRLYEQYF
TGTGCCAGCATTCCCGGGACTAGACTTTACGAGCAGTACTTC
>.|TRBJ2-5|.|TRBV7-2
CASSLKPIGLEETQYF
TGTGCCAGCAGCTTAAAACCCATTGGCCTTGAGGAGACCCAGTACTTC